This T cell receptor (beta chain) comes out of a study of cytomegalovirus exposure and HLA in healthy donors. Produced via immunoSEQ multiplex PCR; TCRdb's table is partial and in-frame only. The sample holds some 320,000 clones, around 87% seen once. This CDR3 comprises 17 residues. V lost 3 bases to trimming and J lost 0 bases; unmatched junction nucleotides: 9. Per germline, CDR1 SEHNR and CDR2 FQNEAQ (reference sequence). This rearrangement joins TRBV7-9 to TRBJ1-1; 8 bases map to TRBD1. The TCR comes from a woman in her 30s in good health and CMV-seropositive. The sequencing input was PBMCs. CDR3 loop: CASSLDRAYRMNTEAFF. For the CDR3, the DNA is TGTGCCAGCAGCTTGGACAGGGCTTATCGTATGAACACTGAAGCTTTCTTT.